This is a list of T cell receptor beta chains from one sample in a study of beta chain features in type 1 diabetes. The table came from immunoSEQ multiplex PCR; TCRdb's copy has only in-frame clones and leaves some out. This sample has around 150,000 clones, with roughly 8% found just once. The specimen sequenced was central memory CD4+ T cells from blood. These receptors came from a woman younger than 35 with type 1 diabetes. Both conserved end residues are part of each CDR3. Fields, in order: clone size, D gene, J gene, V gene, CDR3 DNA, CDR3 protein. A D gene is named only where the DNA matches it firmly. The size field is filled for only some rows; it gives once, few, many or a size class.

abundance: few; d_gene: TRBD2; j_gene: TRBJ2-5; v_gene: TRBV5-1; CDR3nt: TGCGCCAGCAGCTTGTCTATAGCGGGAGGACGGGAGACCCAGTACTTC; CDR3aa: CASSLSIAGGRETQYF
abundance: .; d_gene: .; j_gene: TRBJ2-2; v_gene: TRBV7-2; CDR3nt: TGTGCCAGCAGCTACCAGTACACCGGGGAGCTGTTTTTT; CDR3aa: CASSYQYTGELFF
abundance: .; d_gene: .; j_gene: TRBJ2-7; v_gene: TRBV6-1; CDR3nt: TGTGCCAGCAGTGGCCTTGGGTGGGAGCAACCCTACGAGCAGTACTTC; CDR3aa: CASSGLGWEQPYEQYF
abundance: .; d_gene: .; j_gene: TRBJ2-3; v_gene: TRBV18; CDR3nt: TGTGCCAGCTCACCGCAGGGGATTAACACAGATACGCAGTATTTT; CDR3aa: CASSPQGINTDTQYF
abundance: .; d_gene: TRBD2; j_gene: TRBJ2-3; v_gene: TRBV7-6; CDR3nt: TGTGCCAGCAGCTTAGGGGCGGGAGCGGGTCGGGATACGCAGTATTTT; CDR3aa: CASSLGAGAGRDTQYF
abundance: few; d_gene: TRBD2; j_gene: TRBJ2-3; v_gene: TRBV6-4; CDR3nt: TGTGCCAGCAGTCTAGCGGGGGTCGGAGATACGCAGTATTTT; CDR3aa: CASSLAGVGDTQYF
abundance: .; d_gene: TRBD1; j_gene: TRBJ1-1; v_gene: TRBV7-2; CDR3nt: TGTGCCAGCAGCATTACGGGACAGGGGGGCACTGAAGCTTTCTTT; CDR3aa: CASSITGQGGTEAFF
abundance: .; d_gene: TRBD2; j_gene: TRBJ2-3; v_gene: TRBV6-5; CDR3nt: TGTGCCATCAGTGGACTAGCGGGGAACGCAGATACGCAGTATTTT; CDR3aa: CAISGLAGNADTQYF
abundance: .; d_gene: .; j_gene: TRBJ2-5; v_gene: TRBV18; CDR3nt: TGTGCCAGCTCACCACCGGGCAGGGAAGAGACCCAGTACTTC; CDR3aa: CASSPPGREETQYF
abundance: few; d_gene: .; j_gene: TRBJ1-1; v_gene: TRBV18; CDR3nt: TGTGCCAGCTCACCTGCATGGGGGCCCGGCACTGAAGCTTTCTTT; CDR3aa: CASSPAWGPGTEAFF
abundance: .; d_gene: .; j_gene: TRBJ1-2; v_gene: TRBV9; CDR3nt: TGTGCCAGCAGCGTTTATCCGGGGGGAGGCTACACCTTC; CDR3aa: CASSVYPGGGYTF
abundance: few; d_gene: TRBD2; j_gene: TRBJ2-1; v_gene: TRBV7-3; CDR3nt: TGTGCCAGCAGCTTGGGCGGGGGTGAGCAGTTCTTC; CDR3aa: CASSLGGGEQFF
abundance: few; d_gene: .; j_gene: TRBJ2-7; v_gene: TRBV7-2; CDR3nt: TGTGCCAGCAGTCCGGCCCCTAGCGTAAGCGAGCAGTACTTC; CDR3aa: CASSPAPSVSEQYF
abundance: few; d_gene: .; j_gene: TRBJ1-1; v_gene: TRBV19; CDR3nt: TGTGCCAGTATCACTTCTCAGAACACTGAAGCTTTCTTT; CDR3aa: CASITSQNTEAFF
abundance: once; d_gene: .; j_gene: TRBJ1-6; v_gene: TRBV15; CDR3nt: TGTGCCACCAGCTCCCGGACAGATTCACCCCTCCACTTT; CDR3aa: CATSSRTDSPLHF
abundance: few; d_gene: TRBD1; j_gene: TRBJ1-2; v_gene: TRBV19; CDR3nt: TGTGCCACCATTCGGGACAGGGGATATGGCTACACCTTC; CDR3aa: CATIRDRGYGYTF
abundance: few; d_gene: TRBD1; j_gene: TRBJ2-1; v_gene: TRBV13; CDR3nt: TGTGCCAGCAGCTTAGGGGACAGGGATAAAGGTGAGCAGTTCTTC; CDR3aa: CASSLGDRDKGEQFF
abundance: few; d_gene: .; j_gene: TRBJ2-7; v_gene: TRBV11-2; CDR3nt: TGTGCCAGCAGCCCCTTGACTACAGCCTACGAGCAGTACTTC; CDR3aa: CASSPLTTAYEQYF